This T cell receptor beta chain was recorded in a study of cytotoxic CD8 clonotypes in ibrutinib-treated CLL. Overall study context: After a median of 68 months, about 14 patients stayed remitted and around twelve progressed; responses had been partial in 24 and complete in 2. The response samples were taken once patients had been treated for a median of about 12 months, range 6 to 36.

Notes on the study in general: There were few public clonotypes, and on treatment they contracted or stayed stable. Baseline clonality was higher than in age-matched healthy donors and moved in step with circulating CD8+ T-cell counts.

For this clone: The antigen is unknown.

Assay used: immunoSEQ multiplex PCR; TCRdb lists only in-frame clones, some missing. Of about 300,000 clones detected, over 55% appear once; the ten largest clones hold roughly 6.7%. CDR3 length: 13 amino acids. Germline CDR1 is SQVTM and CDR2 is ANQGSEA. Trimming took 6 bases from V and 7 from J; bases not matched to a gene: 8. The sample was PBMCs, taken after 36 months of ibrutinib treatment. The TCR was taken from a human donor with chronic lymphocytic leukemia. The chain carries TRBV29-1 and TRBJ1-4; 7 bases are a match to TRBD1. The CDR3 nucleotides read TGCAGCGTCCTGACAGGGAAAAGTGAAAAACTGTTTTTT. It yields the protein CSVLTGKSEKLFF. The full variable domain, completed using reference TRBV29-1 and TRBJ1-4, is SAVISQKPSRDICQRGTSLTIQCQVDSQVTMMFWYRQQPGQSLTLIATANQGSEATYESGFVIDKFPISRPNLTFSTLTVSNMSPEDSSIYLCSVLTGKSEKLFFGSGTQLSVL.